Presented here are 20 T cell receptor beta chains from one specimen sequenced in a study of Ad26.COV2.S vaccination and SARS-CoV-2 variants (dated by TCRdb to the early 2020s). The sample's time point, from its label and the paper: individuals recovered from natural SARS-CoV-2 infection. Library preparation used the immunoSEQ multiplex PCR assay. TCRdb stores this immuneACCESS table with in-frame sequences only. Part of the clones is absent; in the studies checked, under half of the shortfall reflects unresolved V genes, and no reason is known for the rest. The sample profile shows roughly 150,000 clones; more than 80% of them were found once. The ten largest clones add up to less than 6% of the sample. The sequencing here drew on peripheral blood, taken after recovery from COVID-19. The origin of the receptors is a human donor who had recovered from COVID-19.

The gene calls are TRBV18 and TRBJ1-1; D might be TRBD1 (6 bases). The CDR3 totals 13 residues. The germline CDR1 and CDR2 sequences are KGHSH and LQKENI. Trimming took off 6 bases at V and 1 base at J, with 9 bases between the two ends. In DNA form, the CDR3 reads TGTGCCAGCTCTCCGGGGGCGAACACTGAAGCTTTCTTT. This codes for CASSPGANTEAFF.

This clone was counted only a few times. This chain links TRBV18 with TRBJ2-7; possibly TRBD2 for D (5 bases). Per germline, CDR1 KGHSH and CDR2 LQKENI. V was shortened by 2 bases and J by 6 bases, with 11 bases between the two germline ends. The CDR3 is 13 amino acids. CDR3 sequence: CASSPGGRGEQYF. The DNA for the CDR3 is TGTGCCAGCTCACCAGGAGGACGCGGCGAGCAGTACTTC.

The gene calls are TRBV11-2 and TRBJ2-1; perhaps TRBD1 as D (6 bases). The CDR3 is 16 amino acids. Germline loops: CDR1 SGHAT, CDR2 FQNNGV. Trimming shortened V by 4 bases and J by 0 bases, and 13 bases separated the two germline ends. Here the CDR3 DNA reads TGTGCCAGCAGCTCTATTACAGGGCCCTCCTACAATGAGCAGTTCTTC. This translates into CASSSITGPSYNEQFF.

The V gene is TRBV5-1, the J gene TRBJ1-6; TRBD1 agrees at 9 bases. V trimming: 4 bases; J trimming: 0 bases; junction bases outside the gene matches: 8. This CDR3 spans 18 amino acids. Germline CDR1 and CDR2: SGHRS and YFSETQ. The CDR3: CASSEPGTGSSYNSPLHF. The DNA of the CDR3 is TGCGCCAGCAGCGAGCCGGGGACAGGGAGCTCCTATAATTCACCCCTCCACTTT.

The V call is TRBV7-8, the J call TRBJ2-1; the match to TRBD2 covers 11 bases. The CDR3 spans 15 residues. V lost 6 bases to trimming and J lost 8 bases; unmatched junction nucleotides: 9. Germline values: CDR1 SGHVS, CDR2 FQNEAQ. The CDR3, as DNA: TGTGCCAGCAGTCGAATAGCGGGGGGGTTCGATGAGCAGTTCTTC. It is translated as CASSRIAGGFDEQFF.

The rearrangement joins TRBV28 to TRBJ2-2, with unresolved D. Germline V CDR1 and CDR2: MDHEN, SYDVKM. Trimming took off 5 bases at V and 3 bases at J, with 4 bases between the two ends. The CDR3 has 12 amino acids. The CDR3 DNA follows: TGTGCCAGCAGTCCTTACACCGGGGAGCTGTTTTTT. Translating gives CASSPYTGELFF.

This sequence joins TRBV10-1 and TRBJ1-1; D remains unclear. The V end lost 0 bases, the J end lost 8 bases, and 7 bases lay between the germline ends. The CDR3 is 12 amino acids. CDR1 WNHNN and CDR2 SYGVQD come from the germline V gene (reference sequence). As DNA, the CDR3 is TGCGCCAGCAGTGAGTCAACAAAGGAAGCTTTCTTT. Residues: CASSESTKEAFF.

The rearrangement links TRBV6-5 to TRBJ1-5; 11 nucleotides line up with TRBD1. J was trimmed by 7 bases and V by 5 bases; bases with no gene match: 7. The CDR3 is 15 amino acids. Germline CDR1 and CDR2: MNHEY and SVGAGI. The CDR3 sequence: CASSPWTGGSQPQHF. The CDR3 DNA reads as TGTGCCAGCAGTCCTTGGACAGGGGGCAGCCAGCCCCAGCATTTT.

The chain carries TRBV27 and TRBJ2-7; weak D call: TRBD2 (5 bases). The CDR3 is made up of 13 amino acids. V gave up 4 bases and J gave up 0 bases, with 7 bases separating them. Germline CDR1 and CDR2: MNHEY and SMNVEV (reference sequence). The CDR3 is CASSYGVSYEQYF. The CDR3 region has the DNA TGTGCCAGCAGTTACGGGGTCTCCTACGAGCAGTACTTC.

CDR3 bases: TGCGCCAGCAGCCAAGATCTAGGTAAAGCGAACACTGAAGCTTTCTTT. Translated: CASSQDLGKANTEAFF. This rearrangement joins TRBV4-3 to TRBJ1-1; D unresolved. Germline CDR1 is LGHNA and CDR2 is YSLEER. With 0 bases removed from V and 1 base from J, the gap between germline ends came to 12 bases. This CDR3 has 16 amino acids.

This CDR3 is CASSLDDRAPLHF. DNA for the CDR3: TGTGCCAGCAGCTTAGACGACAGGGCTCCCCTCCACTTT. The chain is built from TRBV7-2 and TRBJ1-6, with 7 positions matching TRBD1. The CDR3 sequence is 13 residues long. Trimming took 1 base from V and 13 from J; bases not matched to a gene: 4. Per germline, CDR1 SGHTA and CDR2 FQGNSA.

V is TRBV9 and J is TRBJ1-2, with a tentative D call TRBD1 (6 bases). The CDR3 spans 14 residues. Germline V gives CDR1 SGDLS, CDR2 YYNGEE. The germline V and J ends were trimmed by 4 bases and 4 bases, with 14 bases remaining between them. The CDR3 here is CASSPRTASYGYTF. CDR3 coding DNA: TGTGCCAGCAGCCCTAGGACAGCCTCCTATGGCTACACCTTC.

The rearrangement uses TRBV4-3 and TRBJ2-5; 10 bases match TRBD1. Germline V gene sequence: CDR1 LGHNA, CDR2 YSLEER. The V and J ends lost 5 bases and 0 bases, in that order; junction bases with no gene match: 6. The CDR3 length is 16 residues. The CDR3, as DNA: TGCGCCAGCAGCATACACGGGACAGGGGACCAAGAGACCCAGTACTTC. This gives the protein CASSIHGTGDQETQYF.

The chain is built from TRBV11-2 and TRBJ2-3; possible D gene TRBD1, 6 bases. The CDR3 sequence is 17 residues long. The germline V gene has CDR1 SGHAT and CDR2 FQNNGV. V gave up 0 bases and J gave up 1 base, with 14 bases separating them. This chain's CDR3 is CASSLDLGAGRTDTQYF. As DNA, the CDR3 is TGTGCCAGCAGCTTAGATCTGGGGGCAGGGCGCACAGATACGCAGTATTTT.

Concerning this clone itself: A junction boundary mismatches the germline segment, possibly from a read error. This chain uses TRBV18 with TRBJ2-1; 10 positions match TRBD1. The CDR3 covers 18 residues. Germline CDR1 reads KGHSH; CDR2 reads LQKENI. The CDR3: CASSPPGTGATRRDEQFF. The CDR3 region has the DNA TGTGCCAGCTCCCCACCAGGGACAGGGGCCACCCGTCGGGATGAGCAGTTCTTC.

The chain recombines TRBV27 with TRBJ2-7; TRBD1 agrees at 7 bases. The V and J ends lost 6 bases and 3 bases, in that order; junction bases with no gene match: 5. Germline CDR1 is MNHEY and CDR2 is SMNVEV (reference sequence). There are 13 residues in the CDR3. CDR3 DNA: TGTGCCAGCAGACGGGGACAGTACTACGAGCAGTACTTC. Amino acid sequence: CASRRGQYYEQYF.

This chain uses TRBV28 with TRBJ2-2; D gene uncertain. This CDR3 comprises 14 residues. Germline CDR1 reads MDHEN; CDR2 reads SYDVKM. Trimming removed 3 bases from V and 6 bases from J, with 11 bases in between. The CDR3 here is CASSFIAPPGELFF. DNA for the CDR3: TGTGCCAGCAGTTTCATAGCTCCTCCCGGGGAGCTGTTTTTT.

The sample holds a few counts of this clone. The rearrangement links TRBV7-9 to TRBJ1-1, with D uncertain. The CDR3 is 14 amino acids. The ends were cut back, 6 bases at V and 0 bases at J, with 11 bases in the middle. Looked up from germline, CDR1 is SEHNR and CDR2 is FQNEAQ (reference sequence). The CDR3 nucleotides are TGTGCCAGCAGGTACCGGGAGATGAACACTGAAGCTTTCTTT. Amino acid sequence: CASRYREMNTEAFF.

In its sample, this clone was seen once. This chain connects TRBV10-3 to TRBJ2-1, with 12 bases lining up with TRBD2. CDR3 size: 17 residues. Germline CDR1 is ENHRY and CDR2 is SYGVKD. With 6 bases clipped from V and 0 bases from J, the junction kept 6 bases outside the gene matches. The DNA of the CDR3 is TGTGCCATCAGGGGGACTAGCGGGTCTTCCTCCTACAATGAGCAGTTCTTC. It is translated as CAIRGTSGSSSYNEQFF.

This clone was found once. The chain is built from TRBV6-5 and TRBJ1-5; possibly TRBD1 for D (6 bases). Trimming left V 6 bases short and J 6 bases short, with 15 bases between. Germline-derived CDR1 and CDR2 are MNHEY and SVGAGI. The CDR3 is made up of 14 amino acids. CDR3: CASSNGQTSQPQHF. In DNA form, the CDR3 reads TGTGCCAGCAGCAATGGACAGACGAGTCAGCCCCAGCATTTT.